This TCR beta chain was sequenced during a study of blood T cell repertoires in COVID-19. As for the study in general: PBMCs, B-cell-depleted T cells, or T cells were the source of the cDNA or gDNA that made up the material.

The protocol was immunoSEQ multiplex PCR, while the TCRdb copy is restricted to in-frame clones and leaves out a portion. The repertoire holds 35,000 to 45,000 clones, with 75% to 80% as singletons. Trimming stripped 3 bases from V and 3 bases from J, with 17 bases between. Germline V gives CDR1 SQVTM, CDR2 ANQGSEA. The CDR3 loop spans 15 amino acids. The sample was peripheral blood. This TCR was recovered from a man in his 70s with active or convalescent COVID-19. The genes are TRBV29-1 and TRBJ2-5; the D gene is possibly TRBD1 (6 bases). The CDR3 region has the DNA TGCAGCGTTGATTCCAGGGGCCCGTATGAAGAGACCCAGTACTTC. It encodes CSVDSRGPYEETQYF.